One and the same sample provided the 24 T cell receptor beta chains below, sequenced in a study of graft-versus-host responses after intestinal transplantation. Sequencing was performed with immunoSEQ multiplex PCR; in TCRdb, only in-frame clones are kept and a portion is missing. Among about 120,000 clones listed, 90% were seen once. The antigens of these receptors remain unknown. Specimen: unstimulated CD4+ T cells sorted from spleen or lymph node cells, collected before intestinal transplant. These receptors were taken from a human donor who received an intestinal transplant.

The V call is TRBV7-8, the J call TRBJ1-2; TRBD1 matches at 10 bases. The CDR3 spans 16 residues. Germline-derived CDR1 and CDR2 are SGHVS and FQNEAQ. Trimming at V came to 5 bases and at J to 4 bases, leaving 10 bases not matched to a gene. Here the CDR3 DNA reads TGTGCCAGCAGCCCCCGGGACAGGGGAGCTCTCTATGGCTACACCTTC. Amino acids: CASSPRDRGALYGYTF.

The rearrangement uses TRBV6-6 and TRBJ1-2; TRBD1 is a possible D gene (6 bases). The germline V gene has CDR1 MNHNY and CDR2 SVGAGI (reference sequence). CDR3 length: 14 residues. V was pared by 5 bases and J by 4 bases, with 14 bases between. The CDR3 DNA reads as TGTGCCAGCAGTCAACTCCCAGGGGTCTATGGCTACACCTTC. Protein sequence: CASSQLPGVYGYTF.

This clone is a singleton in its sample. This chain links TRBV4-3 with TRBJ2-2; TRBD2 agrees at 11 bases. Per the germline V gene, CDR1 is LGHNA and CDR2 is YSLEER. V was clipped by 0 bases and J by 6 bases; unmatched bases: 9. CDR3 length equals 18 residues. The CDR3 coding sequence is TGCGCCAGCAGCCAAGATCTTACGCTAGCGGGGGGCGCCGGGGAGCTGTTTTTT. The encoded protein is CASSQDLTLAGGAGELFF.

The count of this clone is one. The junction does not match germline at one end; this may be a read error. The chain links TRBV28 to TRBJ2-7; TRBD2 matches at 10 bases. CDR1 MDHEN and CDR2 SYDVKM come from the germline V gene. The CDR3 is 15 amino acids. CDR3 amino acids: CANSLQAGGPYEQYF. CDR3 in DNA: TGTGCCAACAGTTTACAAGCGGGAGGGCCCTACGAGCAGTACTTC.

The chain's CDR3 is CASSSPGQGETQYF. The CDR3 DNA follows: TGCGCCAGCAGCTCACCGGGACAGGGGGAGACCCAGTACTTC. The chain links TRBV5-1 to TRBJ2-5; TRBD1 agrees at 10 bases. Germline V gene data show CDR1 as SGHRS and CDR2 as YFSETQ. This CDR3 comprises 14 residues. V dropped 3 bases and J dropped 5; count of bases not matched to a gene: 4.

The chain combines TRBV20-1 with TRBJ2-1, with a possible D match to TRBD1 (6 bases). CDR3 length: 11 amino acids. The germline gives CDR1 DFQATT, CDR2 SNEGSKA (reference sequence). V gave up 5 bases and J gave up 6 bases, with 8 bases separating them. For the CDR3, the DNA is TGCAGTGCTCCAGGGGTCAATGAGCAGTTCTTC. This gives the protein CSAPGVNEQFF.

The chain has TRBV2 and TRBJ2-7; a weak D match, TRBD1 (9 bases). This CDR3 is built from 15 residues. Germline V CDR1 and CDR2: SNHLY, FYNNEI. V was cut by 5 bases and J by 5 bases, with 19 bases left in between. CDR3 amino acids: CASSREGQGSNEQYF. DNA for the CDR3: TGTGCCAGCAGTCGGGAGGGACAGGGATCGAACGAGCAGTACTTC.

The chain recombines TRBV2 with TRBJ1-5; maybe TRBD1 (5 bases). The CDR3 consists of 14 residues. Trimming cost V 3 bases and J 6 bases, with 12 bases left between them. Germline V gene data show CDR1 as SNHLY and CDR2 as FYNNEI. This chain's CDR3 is CASSDQGPGQPQHF. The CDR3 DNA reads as TGTGCCAGCAGTGATCAGGGTCCAGGTCAGCCCCAGCATTTT.

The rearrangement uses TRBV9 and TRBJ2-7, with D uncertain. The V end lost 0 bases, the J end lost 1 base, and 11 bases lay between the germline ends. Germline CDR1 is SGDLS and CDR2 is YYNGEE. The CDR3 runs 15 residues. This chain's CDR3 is CASSVGGHTSYEQYF. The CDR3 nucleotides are TGTGCCAGCAGCGTAGGAGGTCATACATCCTACGAGCAGTACTTC.

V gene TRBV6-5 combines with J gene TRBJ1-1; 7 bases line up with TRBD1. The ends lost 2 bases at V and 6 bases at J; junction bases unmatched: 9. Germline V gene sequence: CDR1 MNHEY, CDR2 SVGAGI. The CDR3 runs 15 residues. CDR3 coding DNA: TGTGCCAGCAGTTACAGTTCAGGGGGAGAACCTGAAGCTTTCTTT. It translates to CASSYSSGGEPEAFF.

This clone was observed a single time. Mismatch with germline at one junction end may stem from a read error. The CDR3 DNA reads as TGTGCCAGCAGCTTCGGACAGGGGAACTACGGCTACACCTTC. Amino acid sequence: CASSFGQGNYGYTF. The chain has TRBV5-4 and TRBJ1-2, with TRBD1 matching over 9 bases. The V gene's germline CDR1 is SGHNT and CDR2 YYREEE (reference sequence). This CDR3 is built from 14 residues.

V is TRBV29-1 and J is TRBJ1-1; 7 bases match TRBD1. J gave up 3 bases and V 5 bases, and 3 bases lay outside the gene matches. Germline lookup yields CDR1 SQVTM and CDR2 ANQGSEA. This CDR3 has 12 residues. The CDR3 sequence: CSVKGGDTEAFF. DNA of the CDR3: TGCAGCGTTAAAGGGGGCGACACTGAAGCTTTCTTT. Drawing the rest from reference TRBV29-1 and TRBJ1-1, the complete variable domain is SAVISQKPSRDICQRGTSLTIQCQVDSQVTMMFWYRQQPGQSLTLIATANQGSEATYESGFVIDKFPISRPNLTFSTLTVSNMSPEDSSIYLCSVKGGDTEAFFGQGTRLTVV.

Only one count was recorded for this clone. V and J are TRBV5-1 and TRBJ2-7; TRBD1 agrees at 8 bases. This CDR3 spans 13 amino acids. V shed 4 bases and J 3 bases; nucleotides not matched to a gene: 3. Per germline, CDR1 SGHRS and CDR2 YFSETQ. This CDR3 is CASSATGGYEQYF. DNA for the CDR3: TGCGCCAGCAGCGCTACAGGGGGCTACGAGCAGTACTTC.

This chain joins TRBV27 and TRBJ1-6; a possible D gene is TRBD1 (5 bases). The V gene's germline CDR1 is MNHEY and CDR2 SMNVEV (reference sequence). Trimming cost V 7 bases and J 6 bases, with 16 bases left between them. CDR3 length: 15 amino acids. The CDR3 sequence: CASTIAGTTNSPLHF. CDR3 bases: TGTGCCAGCACCATCGCGGGGACTACTAATTCACCCCTCCACTTT.

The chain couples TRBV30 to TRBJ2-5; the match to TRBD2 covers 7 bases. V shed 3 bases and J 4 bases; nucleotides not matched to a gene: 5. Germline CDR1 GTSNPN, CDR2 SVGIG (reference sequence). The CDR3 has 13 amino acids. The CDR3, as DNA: TGTGCCTGGAGATGGGGGAGGGGAGAGACCCAGTACTTC. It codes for CAWRWGRGETQYF. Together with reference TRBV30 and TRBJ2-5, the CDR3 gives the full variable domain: SQTIHQWPATLVQPVGSPLSLECTVEGTSNPNLYWYRQAAGRGLQLLFYSVGIGQISSEVPQNLSASRPQDRQFILSSKKLLLSDSGFYLCAWRWGRGETQYFGPGTRLLVL.

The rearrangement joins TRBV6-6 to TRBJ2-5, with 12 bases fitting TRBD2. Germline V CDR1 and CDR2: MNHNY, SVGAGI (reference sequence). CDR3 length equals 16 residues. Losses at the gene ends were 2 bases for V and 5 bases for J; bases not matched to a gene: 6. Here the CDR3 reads CASSYALAGGGETQYF. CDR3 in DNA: TGTGCCAGCAGTTACGCACTAGCGGGGGGAGGCGAGACCCAGTACTTC.

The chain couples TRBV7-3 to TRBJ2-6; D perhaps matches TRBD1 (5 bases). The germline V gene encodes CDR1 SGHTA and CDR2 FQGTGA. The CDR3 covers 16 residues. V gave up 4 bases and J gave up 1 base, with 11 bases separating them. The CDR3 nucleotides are TGTGCCAGCAGCTCCCAGGGCCCTTCTGGGGCCAACGTCCTGACTTTC. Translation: CASSSQGPSGANVLTF. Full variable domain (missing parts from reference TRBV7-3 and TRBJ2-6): GAGVSQTPSNKVTEKGKYVELRCDPISGHTALYWYRQSLGQGPEFLIYFQGTGAADDSGLPNDRFFAVRPEGSVSTLKIQRTERGDSAVYLCASSSQGPSGANVLTFGAGSRLTVL.

In DNA form, the CDR3 reads TGTGCCAGCAGTTCCCGGACAGGGTTCTTGCCCAACTATGGCTACACCTTC. Its protein is CASSSRTGFLPNYGYTF. The chain links TRBV27 to TRBJ1-2; 8 nucleotides match TRBD1. Trimming took 4 bases from V and 2 from J; bases not matched to a gene: 12. The germline V gene encodes CDR1 MNHEY and CDR2 SMNVEV (reference sequence). The length of the CDR3 is 17 residues.

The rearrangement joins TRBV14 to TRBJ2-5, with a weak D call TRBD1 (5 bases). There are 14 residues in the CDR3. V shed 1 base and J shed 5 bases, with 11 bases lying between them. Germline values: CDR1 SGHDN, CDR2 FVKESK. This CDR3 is CASSQGAGIETQYF. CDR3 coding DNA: TGTGCCAGCAGCCAAGGGGCAGGGATCGAGACCCAGTACTTC.

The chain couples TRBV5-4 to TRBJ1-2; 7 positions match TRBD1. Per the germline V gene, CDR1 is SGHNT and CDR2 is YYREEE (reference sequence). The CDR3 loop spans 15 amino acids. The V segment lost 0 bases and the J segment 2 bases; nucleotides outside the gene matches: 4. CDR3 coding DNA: TGTGCCAGCAGCTTGGAACTACAGGGGAACTATGGCTACACCTTC. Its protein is CASSLELQGNYGYTF.

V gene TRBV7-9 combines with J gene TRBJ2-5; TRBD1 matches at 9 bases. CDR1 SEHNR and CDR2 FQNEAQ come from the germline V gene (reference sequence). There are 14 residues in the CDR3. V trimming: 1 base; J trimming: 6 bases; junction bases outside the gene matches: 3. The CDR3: CASSLGDREKTQYF. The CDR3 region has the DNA TGTGCCAGCAGCTTAGGGGACAGGGAAAAGACCCAGTACTTC.

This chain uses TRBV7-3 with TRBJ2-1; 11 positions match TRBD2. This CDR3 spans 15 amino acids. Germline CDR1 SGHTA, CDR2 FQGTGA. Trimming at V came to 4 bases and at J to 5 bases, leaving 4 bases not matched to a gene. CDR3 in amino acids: CASSSKLAGDNEQFF. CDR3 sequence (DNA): TGTGCCAGCAGCTCGAAACTAGCGGGGGACAATGAGCAGTTCTTC.

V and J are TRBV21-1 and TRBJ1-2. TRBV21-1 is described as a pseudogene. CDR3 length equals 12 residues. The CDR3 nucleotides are TGTGCCAGCAGCCCACCGGGCTATGGCTACACCTTC. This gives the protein CASSPPGYGYTF.

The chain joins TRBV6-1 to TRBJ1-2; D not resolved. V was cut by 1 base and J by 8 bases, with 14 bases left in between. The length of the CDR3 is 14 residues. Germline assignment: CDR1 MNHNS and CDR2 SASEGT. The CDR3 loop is CASSEVRIIWGYTF. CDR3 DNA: TGTGCCAGCAGTGAAGTCAGGATCATCTGGGGCTACACCTTC.